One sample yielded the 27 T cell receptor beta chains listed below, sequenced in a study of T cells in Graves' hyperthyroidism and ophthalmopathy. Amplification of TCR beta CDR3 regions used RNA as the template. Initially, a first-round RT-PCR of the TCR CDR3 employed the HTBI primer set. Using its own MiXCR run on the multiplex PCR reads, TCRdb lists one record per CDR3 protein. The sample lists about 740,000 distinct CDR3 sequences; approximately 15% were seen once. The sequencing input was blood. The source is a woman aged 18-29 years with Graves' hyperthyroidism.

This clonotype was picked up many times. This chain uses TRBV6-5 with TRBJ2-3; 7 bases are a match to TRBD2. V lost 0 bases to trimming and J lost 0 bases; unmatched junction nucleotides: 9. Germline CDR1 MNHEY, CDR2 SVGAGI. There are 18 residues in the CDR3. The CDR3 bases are TGTGCCAGCAGTTACTCGAACCTAGGGACTACCAGCACAGATACGCAGTATTTT. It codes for CASSYSNLGTTSTDTQYF.

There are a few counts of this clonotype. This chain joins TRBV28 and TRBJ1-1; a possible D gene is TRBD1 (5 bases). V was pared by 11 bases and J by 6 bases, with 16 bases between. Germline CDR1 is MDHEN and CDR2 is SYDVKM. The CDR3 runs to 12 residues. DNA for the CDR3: TGTGCCGGCACATACGGGGGGGCTGAAGCTTTCTTT. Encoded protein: CAGTYGGAEAFF. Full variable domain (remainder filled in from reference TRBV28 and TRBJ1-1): DVKVTQSSRYLVKRTGEKVFLECVQDMDHENMFWYRQDPGLGLRLIYFSYDVKMKEKGDIPEGYSVSREKKERFSLILESASTNQTSMYLCAGTYGGAEAFFGQGTRLTVV.

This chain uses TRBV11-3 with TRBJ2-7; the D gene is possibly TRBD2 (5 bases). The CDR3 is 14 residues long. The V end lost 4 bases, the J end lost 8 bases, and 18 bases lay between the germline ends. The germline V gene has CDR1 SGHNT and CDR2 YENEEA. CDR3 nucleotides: TGTGCCAGCAGCTCTGGACCAGCGTGGGAGCAGCAGTACTTC. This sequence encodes CASSSGPAWEQQYF.

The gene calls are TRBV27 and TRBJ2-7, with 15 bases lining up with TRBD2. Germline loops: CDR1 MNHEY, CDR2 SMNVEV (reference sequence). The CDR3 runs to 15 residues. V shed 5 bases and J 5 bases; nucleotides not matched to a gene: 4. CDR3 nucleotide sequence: TGTGCCAGCAGTCCGGGACTAGCGGGAGGCCACGAGCAGTACTTC. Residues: CASSPGLAGGHEQYF.

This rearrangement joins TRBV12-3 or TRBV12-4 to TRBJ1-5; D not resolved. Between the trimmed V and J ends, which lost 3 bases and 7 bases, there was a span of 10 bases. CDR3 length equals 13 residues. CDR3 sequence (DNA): TGTGCCAGCAGTTTGGACCCTATCCAGCCCCAGCATTTT. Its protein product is CASSLDPIQPQHF.

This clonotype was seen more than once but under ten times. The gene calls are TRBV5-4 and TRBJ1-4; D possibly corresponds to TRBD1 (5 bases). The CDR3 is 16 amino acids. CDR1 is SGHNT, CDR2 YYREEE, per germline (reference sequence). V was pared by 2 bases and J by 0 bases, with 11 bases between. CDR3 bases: TGTGCCAGCAGCTTCGGTGGGACCCCAACTAATGAAAAACTGTTTTTT. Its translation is CASSFGGTPTNEKLFF.

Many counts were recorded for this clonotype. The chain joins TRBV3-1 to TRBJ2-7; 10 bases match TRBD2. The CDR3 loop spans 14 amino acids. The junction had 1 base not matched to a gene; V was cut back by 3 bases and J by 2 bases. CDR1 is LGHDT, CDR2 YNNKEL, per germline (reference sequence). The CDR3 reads CASSHTSGTYEQYF. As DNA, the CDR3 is TGTGCCAGCAGCCACACTAGCGGGACCTACGAGCAGTACTTC.

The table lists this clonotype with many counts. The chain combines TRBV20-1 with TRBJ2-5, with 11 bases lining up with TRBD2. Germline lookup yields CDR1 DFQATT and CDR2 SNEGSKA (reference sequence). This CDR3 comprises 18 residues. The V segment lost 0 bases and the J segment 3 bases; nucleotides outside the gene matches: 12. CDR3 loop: CSARDRRASGRREETQYF. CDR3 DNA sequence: TGCAGTGCTAGAGATAGGCGGGCTAGCGGGAGGAGGGAAGAGACCCAGTACTTC.

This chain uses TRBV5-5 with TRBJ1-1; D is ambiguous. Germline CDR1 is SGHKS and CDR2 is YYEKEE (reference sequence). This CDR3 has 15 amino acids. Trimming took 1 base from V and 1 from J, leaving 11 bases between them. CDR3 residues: CASSLRSWANTEAFF. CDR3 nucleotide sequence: TGTGCCAGCAGCTTGAGGTCTTGGGCGAACACTGAAGCTTTCTTT.

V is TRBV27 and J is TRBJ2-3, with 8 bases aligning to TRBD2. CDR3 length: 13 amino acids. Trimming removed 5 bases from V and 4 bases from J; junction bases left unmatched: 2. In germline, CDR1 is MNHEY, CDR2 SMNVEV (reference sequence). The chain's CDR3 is CASSGREADTQYF. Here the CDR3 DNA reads TGTGCCAGCAGTGGGCGGGAGGCAGATACGCAGTATTTT.

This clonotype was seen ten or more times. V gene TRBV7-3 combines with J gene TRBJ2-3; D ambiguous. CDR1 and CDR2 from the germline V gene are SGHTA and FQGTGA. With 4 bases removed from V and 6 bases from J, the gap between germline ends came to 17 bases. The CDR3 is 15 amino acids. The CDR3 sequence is CASSSVYGPGDTQYF. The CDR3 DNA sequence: TGTGCCAGCAGCTCGGTATATGGGCCTGGGGATACGCAGTATTTT.

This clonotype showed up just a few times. DNA of the CDR3: TGCAGTGCTAGTCCTAGGGGGGGGGGAAGCTCCTACAATGAGCAGTTCTTC. Its protein product is CSASPRGGGSSYNEQFF. The V gene is TRBV20-1, the J gene TRBJ2-1; D perhaps matches TRBD2 (7 bases). The germline V and J ends were trimmed by 3 bases and 0 bases, with 18 bases remaining between them. Germline assignment: CDR1 DFQATT and CDR2 SNEGSKA (reference sequence). The CDR3 extends over 17 amino acids.

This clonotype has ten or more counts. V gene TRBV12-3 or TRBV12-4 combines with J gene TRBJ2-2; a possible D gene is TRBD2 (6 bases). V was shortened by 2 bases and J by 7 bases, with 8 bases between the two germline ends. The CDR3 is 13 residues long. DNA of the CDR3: TGTGCCAGCAGTTTAATGGGAGGCGGGGAGCTGTTTTTT. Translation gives CASSLMGGGELFF.

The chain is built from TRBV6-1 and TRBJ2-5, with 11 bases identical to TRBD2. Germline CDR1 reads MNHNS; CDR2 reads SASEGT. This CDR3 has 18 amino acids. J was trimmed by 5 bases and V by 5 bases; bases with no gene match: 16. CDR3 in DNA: TGTGCCAGCAGTCCGATAGCGGGAGGGTTCATGTTCGTCGAGACCCAGTACTTC. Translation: CASSPIAGGFMFVETQYF.

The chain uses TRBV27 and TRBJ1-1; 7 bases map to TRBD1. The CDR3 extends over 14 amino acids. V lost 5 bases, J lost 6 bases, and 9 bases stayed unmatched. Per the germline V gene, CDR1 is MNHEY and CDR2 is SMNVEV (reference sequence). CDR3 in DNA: TGTGCCAGCAGTCCGTCACAGGGGTGGCCTGAAGCTTTCTTT. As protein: CASSPSQGWPEAFF.

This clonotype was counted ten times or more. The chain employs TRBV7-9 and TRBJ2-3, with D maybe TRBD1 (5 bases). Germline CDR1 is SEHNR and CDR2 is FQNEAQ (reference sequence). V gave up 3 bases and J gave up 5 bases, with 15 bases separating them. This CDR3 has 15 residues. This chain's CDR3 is CASSFDSLPGDTQYF. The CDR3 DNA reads TGTGCCAGCAGCTTCGACAGTCTCCCGGGAGATACGCAGTATTTT.

The CDR3 nucleotides read TGTGCCACCAGCAGAGAGGCTTCAACCTACAATGAGCAGTTCTTC. Amino acids: CATSREASTYNEQFF. The J gene is TRBJ2-1, the V gene TRBV15; no clear D gene. This CDR3 region has 15 residues. Trimming shortened V by 0 bases and J by 2 bases, and 8 bases separated the two germline ends. Germline values: CDR1 LNHNV, CDR2 YYDKDF (reference sequence).

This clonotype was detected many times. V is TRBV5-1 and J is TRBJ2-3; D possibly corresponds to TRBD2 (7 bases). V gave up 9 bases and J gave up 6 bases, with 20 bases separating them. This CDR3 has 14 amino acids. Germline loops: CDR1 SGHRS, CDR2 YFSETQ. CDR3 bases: TGCGCCACCAGGGGCGGGAGTACCGCGGATACGCAGTATTTT. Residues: CATRGGSTADTQYF.

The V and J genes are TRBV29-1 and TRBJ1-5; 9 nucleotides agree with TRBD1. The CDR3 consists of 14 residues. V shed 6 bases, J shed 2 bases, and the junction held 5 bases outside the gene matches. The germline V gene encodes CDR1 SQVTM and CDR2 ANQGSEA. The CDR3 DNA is TGCAGCGTGGGGGACAGGGCGGGCAATCAGCCCCAGCATTTT. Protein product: CSVGDRAGNQPQHF.

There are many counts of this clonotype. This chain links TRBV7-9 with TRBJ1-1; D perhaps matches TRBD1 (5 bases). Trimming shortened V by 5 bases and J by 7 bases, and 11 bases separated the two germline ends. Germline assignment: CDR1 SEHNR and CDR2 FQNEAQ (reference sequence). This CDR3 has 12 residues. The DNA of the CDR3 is TGTGCCAGCAGCGAAAGACAGAATGAAGCTTTCTTT. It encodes CASSERQNEAFF.

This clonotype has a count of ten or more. The CDR3 bases are TGCAGTGCTAGGCAGGGTCCGATGGGCACTGAAGCTTTCTTT. It is translated as CSARQGPMGTEAFF. This chain links TRBV20-1 with TRBJ1-1; a weak D match, TRBD1 (5 bases). This CDR3 comprises 14 residues. Germline assignment: CDR1 DFQATT and CDR2 SNEGSKA (reference sequence). Trimming removed 3 bases at V and 4 bases at J, with 15 bases between.

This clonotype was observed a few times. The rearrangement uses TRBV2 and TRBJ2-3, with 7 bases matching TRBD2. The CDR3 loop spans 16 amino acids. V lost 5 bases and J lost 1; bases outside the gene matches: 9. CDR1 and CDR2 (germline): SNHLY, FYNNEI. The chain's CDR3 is CASSPAAGVGTDTQYF. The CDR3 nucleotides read TGTGCCAGCAGTCCTGCTGCGGGAGTGGGCACAGATACGCAGTATTTT.

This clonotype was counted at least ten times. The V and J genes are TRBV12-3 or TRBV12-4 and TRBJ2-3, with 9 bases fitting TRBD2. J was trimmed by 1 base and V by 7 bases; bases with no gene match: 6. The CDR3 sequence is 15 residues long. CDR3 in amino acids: CASTRGGRGTDTQYF. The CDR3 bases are TGTGCCAGCACCCGGGGCGGGAGGGGCACAGATACGCAGTATTTT.

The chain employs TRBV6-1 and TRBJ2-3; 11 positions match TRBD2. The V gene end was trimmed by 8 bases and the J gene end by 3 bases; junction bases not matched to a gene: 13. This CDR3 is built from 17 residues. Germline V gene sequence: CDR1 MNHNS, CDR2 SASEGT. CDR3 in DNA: TGTGCCAGCCATACTGTAGGGGCTAGCGGGAGGACAGATACGCAGTATTTT. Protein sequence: CASHTVGASGRTDTQYF.

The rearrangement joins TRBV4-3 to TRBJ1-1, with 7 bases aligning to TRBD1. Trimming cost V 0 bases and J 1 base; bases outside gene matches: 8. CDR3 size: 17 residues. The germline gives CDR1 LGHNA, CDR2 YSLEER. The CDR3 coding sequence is TGCGCCAGCAGCCAAGATCAGGGAGGGACAGCGAACACTGAAGCTTTCTTT. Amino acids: CASSQDQGGTANTEAFF.

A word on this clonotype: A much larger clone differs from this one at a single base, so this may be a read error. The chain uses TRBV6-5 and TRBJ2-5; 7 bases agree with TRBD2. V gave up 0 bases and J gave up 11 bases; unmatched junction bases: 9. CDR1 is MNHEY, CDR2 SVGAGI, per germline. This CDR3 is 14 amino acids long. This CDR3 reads CASSYSWGKGGQYF. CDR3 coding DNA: TGTGCCAGCAGTTACTCTTGGGGAAAGGGAGGGCAGTACTTC.

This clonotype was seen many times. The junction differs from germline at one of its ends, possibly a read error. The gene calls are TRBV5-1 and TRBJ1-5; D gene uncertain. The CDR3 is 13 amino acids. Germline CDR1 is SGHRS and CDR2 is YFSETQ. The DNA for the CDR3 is TGTGCCAGCAGCCTGGACGGGAATCAGCCCCAGCATTTT. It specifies CASSLDGNQPQHF.